This T cell receptor beta chain was captured by sequencing in a study of blood T cell repertoires in COVID-19 (dated by TCRdb to the early 2020s). For context, the study as a whole: Samples from collaborators originated in the United States, Italy and Spain and spanned both the acute and convalescent phases of COVID-19. The prospective study material was composed of cDNA or gDNA derived from T cells, B-cell-depleted T cells, or PBMCs. Subjects who had been exposed to COVID-19, were actively infected with it, or had recovered from it provided the deeply sampled blood TCRbeta repertoires that made up the dataset. The repertoires were released in a freely available public database intended as a resource for research on the immune response to SARS-CoV-2. The samples were drawn from the first 160 participants of the ongoing ImmuneRACE study and from over a thousand subjects provided by 6 global collaborators. Sample metadata almost always included a de-identified subject ID, COVID-19 status, age in years and sex. Where available, HLA class I and class II types were taken from metadata supplied by the sample provider and were not determined by assay-based typing.

For this chain, trimming is 2 bases at the V end and 7 bases at the J end, and the number of junction bases without a gene match is 7. The CDR3, cysteine through phenylalanine, is 15 amino acids long. The CDR3 DNA has 45 bases and is translated from base 1. CDR1 and CDR2, looked up from the germline V gene (reference sequence), are SGHNT and YYREEE. What the research found in general, with its limitations: Clinical and demographic metadata were provided uncurated, with the amount varying by source and participant.

Each collaborating institution followed its own protocols to collect whole blood in K2EDTA tubes. For TCRbeta analysis, collaborator samples were shipped as frozen whole blood, as isolated PBMCs, or as DNA extracted from either sample type. The immunoSEQ Assay, a bias-controlled multiplex PCR, was used to amplify TCRbeta CDR3 regions from genomic DNA. The original pipeline was this. The number of nucleated cells in each sample was estimated by amplification of reference gene primers within the assay. Sequence reads were collapsed and filtered to measure the absolute abundance of every unique TCRbeta CDR3 rearrangement. For each sample, productive Simpson clonality was calculated by taking the square root of Simpson's diversity index across productive rearrangements. What TCRdb holds here is the immuneACCESS table cut down to in-frame rearrangements. Part of the clones is not present; checked against another copy, under half of the missing clones reflect an unresolved V gene, and the others are unexplained. The D gene and trimming were derived from the DNA, and the V and J assignments and clone size from that table. For this sample there are about 120,000 clones; around 87% appear just once. The ten largest clones capture 25% to 35% of the sample.

Note on this clone: Its cognate antigen has yet to be identified. No base qualities exist here, and no much larger clone lies one base off it.

This sequence originates from a woman in her 70s with acute or convalescent COVID-19. Sequencing was performed on peripheral blood. The sequence links TRBV5-4 to TRBJ2-2; 8 middle bases align to TRBD2. The sequenced DNA is TGTGCCAGCAGCTTATCCGGGGGGGTGCTCGGGGAGCTGTTTTTT. Translated, it gives CASSLSGGVLGELFF.